This T cell receptor beta chain derives from a study of T-cell memory formation after mild COVID-19. On the study more broadly: There were largely donor-specific TCR clusters.

This clonotype was seen more than once but under ten times. Its antigen is still unknown. TCRdb processed the 5' RACE reads anew with MiXCR; each CDR3 protein has one entry. Altogether some 180,000 distinct CDR3 sequences are present, around 20% being singletons, with the ten largest covering roughly 4.3%. The study, taken as a whole, reports: Memory cells collected pre-infection included some clones that later responded, suggesting cross-reactive memory joined. Mostly located in CM and EM were contracting CD4+ clones, with contracting CD8+ clones located in EMRA.

With 3 bases removed from V and 6 bases from J, the gap between germline ends came to 10 bases. CDR3 length: 13 residues. In germline, CDR1 is SGHRS, CDR2 YFSETQ. The V and J genes are TRBV5-1 and TRBJ2-1; TRBD1 might be the D (6 bases). This clonotype was sampled from a man aged 18 to 35 who had mild COVID-19 (a few samples of this study predate the infection). Cell type and time point are not known. Sequenced input: PBMCs or a T cell subset sorted from them (not recorded which). CDR3 loop: CASSSGQPNEQFF. For the CDR3, the DNA is TGCGCCAGCAGCTCGGGACAACCCAATGAGCAGTTCTTC.